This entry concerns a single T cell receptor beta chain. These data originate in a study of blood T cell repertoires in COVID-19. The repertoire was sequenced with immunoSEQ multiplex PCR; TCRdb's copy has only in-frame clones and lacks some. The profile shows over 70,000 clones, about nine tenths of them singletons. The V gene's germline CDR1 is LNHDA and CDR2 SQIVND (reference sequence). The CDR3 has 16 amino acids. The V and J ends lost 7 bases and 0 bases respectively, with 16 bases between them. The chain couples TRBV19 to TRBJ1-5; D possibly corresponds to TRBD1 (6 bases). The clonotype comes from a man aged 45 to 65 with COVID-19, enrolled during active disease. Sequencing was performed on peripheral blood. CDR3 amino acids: CASTLGQIYSNQPQHF. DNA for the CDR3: TGTGCCAGTACCCTCGGACAGATATATAGCAATCAGCCCCAGCATTTT.